This T cell receptor beta chain was sequenced in a study of CXCR3-negative and CXCR3-positive naive CD8 T cells. In regard to this clonotype: Its target is not known.

The CDR3 is 15 residues long. CD45RO-CCR7+CD27+CD95- was the phenotype of naive CD8+ T cells. Study-wide results and caveats: Naive cells, whether CXCR3-negative or CXCR3-positive, had similar TRBV-TRBJ usage, while memory cells differed. CXCR3-positive naive cells carried more hydrophobic TRB CDR3s than CXCR3-negative ones. Comparison of naive subsets found surface CD5 to be comparable, and TCR strength was inferred on the basis of TRB CDR3 properties. Whereas both naive subsets had comparably high diversity, memory CD8+ cells had much lower diversity.

Preparation of TRB cDNA libraries relied on 5' RACE carrying UMI labels. TCRdb reprocessed the 5' RACE reads and reports one entry per CDR3 protein, with no DNA. The sample holds approximately 120,000 distinct CDR3 sequences. The chain employs TRBV12-3 or TRBV12-4 and TRBJ2-2; TCRdb's D gene call, TRBD2, goes unchecked for lack of DNA. The sample taken for sequencing was naive CXCR3+ CD8+ T cells from blood. Subset described: CD45RO-CCR7+CD27+CD95- naive CD8+ T cells expressing CXCR3 (TNR3+). The TCR originated in a human donor in good health. Some clones in this sample may be carry-over from other donors' samples. The CDR3 sequence is CASPPAGGNTGELFF.